The source of this T cell receptor (beta chain) is a study of blood T cells in healthy people across ages. About this clonotype itself: What it recognizes is unknown.

Primers used in a second PCR of roughly 6 to 11 cycles were a sample-barcoded 5' primer and a J-beta primer mix. TCRdb processed the 5' RACE reads anew with MiXCR; each CDR3 protein has one entry. The data contain some 700,000 distinct CDR3 sequences, roughly 43% of them singletons. Notes on the study in general: Investigators viewed diversity estimates from one million T cells as underestimates, the study reported.

This CDR3 has 11 amino acids. Donors each provided ten milliliters of peripheral blood. Total RNA, at least 6 micrograms per sample, was extracted from PBMCs. V is TRBV21-1 and J is TRBJ1-5. TRBV21-1 is a pseudogene. This TCR was sampled from an older woman in good health. The sequencing input was blood. The CDR3 here is CGRGTNQPQHF. CDR3 in DNA: TGTGGGAGGGGAACGAATCAGCCCCAGCATTTT.